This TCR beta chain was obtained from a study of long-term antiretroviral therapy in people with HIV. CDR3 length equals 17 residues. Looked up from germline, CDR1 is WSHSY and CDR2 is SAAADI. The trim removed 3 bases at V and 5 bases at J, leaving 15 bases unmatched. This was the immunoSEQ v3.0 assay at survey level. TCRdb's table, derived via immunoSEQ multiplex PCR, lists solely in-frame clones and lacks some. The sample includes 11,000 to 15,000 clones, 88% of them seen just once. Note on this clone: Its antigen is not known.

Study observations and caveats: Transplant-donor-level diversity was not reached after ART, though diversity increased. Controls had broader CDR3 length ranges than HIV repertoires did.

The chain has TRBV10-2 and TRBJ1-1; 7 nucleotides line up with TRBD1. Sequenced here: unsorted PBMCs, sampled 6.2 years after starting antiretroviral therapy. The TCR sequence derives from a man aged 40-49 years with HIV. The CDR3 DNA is TGCGCCAGCAGTGACGATTTAGAAAGGGGGCGGCATACTGAAGCTTTCTTT. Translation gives CASSDDLERGRHTEAFF.